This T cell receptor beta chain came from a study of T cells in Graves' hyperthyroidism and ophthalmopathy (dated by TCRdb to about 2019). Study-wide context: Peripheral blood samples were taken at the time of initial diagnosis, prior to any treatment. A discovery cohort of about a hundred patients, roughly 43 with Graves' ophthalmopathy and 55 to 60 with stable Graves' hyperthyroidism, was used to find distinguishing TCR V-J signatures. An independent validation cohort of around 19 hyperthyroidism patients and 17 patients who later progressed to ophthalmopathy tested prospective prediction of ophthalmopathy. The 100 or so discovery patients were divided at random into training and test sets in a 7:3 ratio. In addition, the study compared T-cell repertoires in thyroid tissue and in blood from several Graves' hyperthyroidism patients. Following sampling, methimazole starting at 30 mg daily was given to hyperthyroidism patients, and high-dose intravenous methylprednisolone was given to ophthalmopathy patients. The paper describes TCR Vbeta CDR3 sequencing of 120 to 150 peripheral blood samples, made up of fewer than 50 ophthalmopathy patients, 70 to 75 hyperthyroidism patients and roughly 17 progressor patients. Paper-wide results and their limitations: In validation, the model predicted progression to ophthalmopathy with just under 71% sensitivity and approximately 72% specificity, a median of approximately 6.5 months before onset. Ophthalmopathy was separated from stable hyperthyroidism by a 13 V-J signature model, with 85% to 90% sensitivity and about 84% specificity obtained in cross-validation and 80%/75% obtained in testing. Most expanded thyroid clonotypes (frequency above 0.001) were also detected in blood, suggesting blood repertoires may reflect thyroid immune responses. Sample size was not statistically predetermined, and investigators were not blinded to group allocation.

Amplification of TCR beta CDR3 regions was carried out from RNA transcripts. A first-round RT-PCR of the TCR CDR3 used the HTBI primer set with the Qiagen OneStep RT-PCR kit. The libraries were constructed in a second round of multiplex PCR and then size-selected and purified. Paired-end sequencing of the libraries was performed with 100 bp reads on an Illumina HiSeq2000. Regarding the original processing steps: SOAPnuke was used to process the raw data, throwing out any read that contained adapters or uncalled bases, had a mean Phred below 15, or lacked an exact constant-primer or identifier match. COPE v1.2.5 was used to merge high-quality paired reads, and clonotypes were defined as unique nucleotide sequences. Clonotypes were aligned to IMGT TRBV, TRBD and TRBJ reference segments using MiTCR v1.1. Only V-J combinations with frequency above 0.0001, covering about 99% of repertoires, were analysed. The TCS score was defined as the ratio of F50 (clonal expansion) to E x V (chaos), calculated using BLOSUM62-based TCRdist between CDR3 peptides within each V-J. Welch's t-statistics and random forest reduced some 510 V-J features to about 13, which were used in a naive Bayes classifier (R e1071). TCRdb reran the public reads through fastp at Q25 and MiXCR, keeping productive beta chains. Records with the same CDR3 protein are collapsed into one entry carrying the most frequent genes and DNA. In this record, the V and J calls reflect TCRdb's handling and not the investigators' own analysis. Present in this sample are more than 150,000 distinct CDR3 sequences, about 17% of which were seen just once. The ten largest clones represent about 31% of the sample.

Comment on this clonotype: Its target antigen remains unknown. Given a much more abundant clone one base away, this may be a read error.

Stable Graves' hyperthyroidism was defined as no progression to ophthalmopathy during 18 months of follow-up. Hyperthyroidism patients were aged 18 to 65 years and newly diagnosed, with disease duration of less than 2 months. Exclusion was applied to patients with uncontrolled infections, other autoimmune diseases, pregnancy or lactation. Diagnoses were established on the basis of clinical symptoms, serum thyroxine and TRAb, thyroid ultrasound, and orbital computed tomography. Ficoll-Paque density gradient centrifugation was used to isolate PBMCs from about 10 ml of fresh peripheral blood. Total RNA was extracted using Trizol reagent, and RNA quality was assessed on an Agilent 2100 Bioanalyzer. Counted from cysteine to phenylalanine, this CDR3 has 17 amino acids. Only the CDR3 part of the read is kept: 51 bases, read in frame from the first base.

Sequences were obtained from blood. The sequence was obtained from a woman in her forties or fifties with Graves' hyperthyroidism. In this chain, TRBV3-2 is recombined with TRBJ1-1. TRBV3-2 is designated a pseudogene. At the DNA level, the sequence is TGTGCCAGCAGCCAAGAGAAGAACGGCACCATGAACGCTGAAGCTTTCTTT. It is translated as CASSQEKNGTMNAEAFF.